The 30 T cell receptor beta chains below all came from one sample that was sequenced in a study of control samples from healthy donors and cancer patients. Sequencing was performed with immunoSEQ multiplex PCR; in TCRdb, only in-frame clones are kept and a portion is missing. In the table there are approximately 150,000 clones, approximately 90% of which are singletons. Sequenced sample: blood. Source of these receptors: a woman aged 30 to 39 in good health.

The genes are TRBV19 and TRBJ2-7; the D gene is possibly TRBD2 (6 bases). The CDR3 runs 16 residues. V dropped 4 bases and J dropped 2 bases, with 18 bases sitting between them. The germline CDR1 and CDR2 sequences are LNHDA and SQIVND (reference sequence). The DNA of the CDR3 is TGTGCCAGTAGTAACGGGAGACAGAGCCTAACCTACGAGCAGTACTTC. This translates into CASSNGRQSLTYEQYF.

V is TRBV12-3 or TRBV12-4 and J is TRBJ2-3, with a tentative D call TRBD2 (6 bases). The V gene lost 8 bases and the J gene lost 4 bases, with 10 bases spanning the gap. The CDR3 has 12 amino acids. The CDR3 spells CASGGVSDTQYF. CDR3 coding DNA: TGTGCCAGCGGCGGGGTTTCAGATACGCAGTATTTT.

CDR3 sequence reads: CASSPGQDFNEQFF. The CDR3 nucleotides read TGCGCCAGCAGCCCGGGACAGGACTTCAATGAGCAGTTCTTC. V and J are TRBV5-1 and TRBJ2-1; TRBD1 aligns across 8 bases. CDR1 and CDR2 (germline): SGHRS, YFSETQ. This CDR3 spans 14 amino acids. With 4 bases clipped from V and 6 bases from J, the junction kept 6 bases outside the gene matches.

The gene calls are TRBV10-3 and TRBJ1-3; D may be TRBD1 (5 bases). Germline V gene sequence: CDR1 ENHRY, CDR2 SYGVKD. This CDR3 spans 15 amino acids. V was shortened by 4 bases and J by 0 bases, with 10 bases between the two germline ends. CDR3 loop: CAISGGMDSGNTIYF. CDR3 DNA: TGTGCCATCAGTGGGGGGATGGACTCTGGAAACACCATATATTTT.

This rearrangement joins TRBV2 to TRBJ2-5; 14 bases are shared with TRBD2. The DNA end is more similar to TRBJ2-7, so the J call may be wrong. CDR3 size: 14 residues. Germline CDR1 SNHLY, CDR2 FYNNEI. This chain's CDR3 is CASAGLAGAYEQYF. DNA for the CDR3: TGTGCCAGCGCGGGACTAGCGGGAGCTTACGAGCAGTACTTC.

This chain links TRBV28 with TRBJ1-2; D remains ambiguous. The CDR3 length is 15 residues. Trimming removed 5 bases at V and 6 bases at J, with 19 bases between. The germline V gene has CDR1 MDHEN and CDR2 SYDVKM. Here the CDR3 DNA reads TGTGCCAGCAGTAATATAAATGGACGCCCCAATGGCTACACCTTC. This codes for CASSNINGRPNGYTF.

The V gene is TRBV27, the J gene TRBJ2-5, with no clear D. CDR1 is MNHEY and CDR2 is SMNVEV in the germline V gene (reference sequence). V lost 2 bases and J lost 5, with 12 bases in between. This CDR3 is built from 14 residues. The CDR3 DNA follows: TGTGCCAGCAGTTTAAACCCCGTCAGGGAGACCCAGTACTTC. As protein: CASSLNPVRETQYF.

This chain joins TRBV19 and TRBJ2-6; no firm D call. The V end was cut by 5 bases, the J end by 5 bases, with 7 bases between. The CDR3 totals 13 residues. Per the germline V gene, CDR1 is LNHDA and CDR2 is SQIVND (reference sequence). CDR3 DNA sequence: TGTGCCAGTAGTTTAAACAGGGCCAACGTCCTGACTTTC. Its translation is CASSLNRANVLTF.

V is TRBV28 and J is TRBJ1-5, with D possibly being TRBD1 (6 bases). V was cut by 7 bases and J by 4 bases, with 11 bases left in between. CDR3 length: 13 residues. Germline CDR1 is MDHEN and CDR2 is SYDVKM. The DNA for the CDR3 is TGTGCCAGCACCGACAGGTTTAATCAGCCCCAGCATTTT. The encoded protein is CASTDRFNQPQHF.

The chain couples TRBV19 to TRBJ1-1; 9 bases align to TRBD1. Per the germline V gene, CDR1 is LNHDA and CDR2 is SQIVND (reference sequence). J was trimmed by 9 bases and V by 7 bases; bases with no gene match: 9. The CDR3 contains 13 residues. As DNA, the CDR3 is TGTGCCAGTACCTCTGAGGGACAGGGTCAAGCTTTCTTT. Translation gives CASTSEGQGQAFF. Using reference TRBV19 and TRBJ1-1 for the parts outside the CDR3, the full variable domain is DGGITQSPKYLFRKEGQNVTLSCEQNLNHDAMYWYRQDPGQGLRLIYYSQIVNDFQKGDIAEGYSVSREKKESFPLTVTSAQKNPTAFYLCASTSEGQGQAFFGQGTRLTVV.

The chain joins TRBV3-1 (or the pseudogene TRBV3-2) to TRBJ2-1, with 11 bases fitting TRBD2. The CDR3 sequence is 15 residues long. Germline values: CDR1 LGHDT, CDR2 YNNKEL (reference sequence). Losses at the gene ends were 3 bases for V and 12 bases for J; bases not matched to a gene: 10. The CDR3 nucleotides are TGTGCCAGCAGCCAGGGATGGCTAGCGGGAGGAGGGCAGTTCTTC. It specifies CASSQGWLAGGGQFF.

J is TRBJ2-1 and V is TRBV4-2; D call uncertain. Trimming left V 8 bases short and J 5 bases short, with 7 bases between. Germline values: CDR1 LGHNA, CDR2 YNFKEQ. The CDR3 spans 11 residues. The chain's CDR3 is CASGRNNEQFF. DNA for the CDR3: TGTGCCAGCGGTCGAAACAATGAGCAGTTCTTC.

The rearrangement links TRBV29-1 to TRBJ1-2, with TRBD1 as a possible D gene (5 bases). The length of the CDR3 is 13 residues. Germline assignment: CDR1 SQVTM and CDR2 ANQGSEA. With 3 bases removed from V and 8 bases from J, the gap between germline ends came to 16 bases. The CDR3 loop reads CSVEDRRGGGYTF. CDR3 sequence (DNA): TGCAGCGTTGAGGATCGGAGGGGTGGGGGCTACACCTTC.

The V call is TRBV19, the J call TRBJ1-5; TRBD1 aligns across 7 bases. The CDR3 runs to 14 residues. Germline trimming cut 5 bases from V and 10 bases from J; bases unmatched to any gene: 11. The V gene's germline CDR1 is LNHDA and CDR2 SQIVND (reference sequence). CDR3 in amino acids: CASSSRQGSGPQHF. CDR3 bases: TGTGCCAGTAGTTCTCGACAGGGTTCGGGCCCCCAGCATTTT. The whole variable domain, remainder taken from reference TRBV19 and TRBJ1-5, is DGGITQSPKYLFRKEGQNVTLSCEQNLNHDAMYWYRQDPGQGLRLIYYSQIVNDFQKGDIAEGYSVSREKKESFPLTVTSAQKNPTAFYLCASSSRQGSGPQHFGDGTRLSIL.

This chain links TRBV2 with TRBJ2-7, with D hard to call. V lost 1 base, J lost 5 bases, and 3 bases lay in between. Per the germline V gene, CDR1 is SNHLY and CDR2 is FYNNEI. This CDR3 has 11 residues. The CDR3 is CASSEDHEQYF. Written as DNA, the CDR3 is TGTGCCAGCAGTGAAGACCACGAGCAGTACTTC.

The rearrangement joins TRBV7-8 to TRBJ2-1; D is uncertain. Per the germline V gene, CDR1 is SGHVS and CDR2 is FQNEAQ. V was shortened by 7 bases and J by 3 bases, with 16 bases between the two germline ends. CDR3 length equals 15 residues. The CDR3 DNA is TGTGCCAGCAATCCTGGGTCCGTCGGCTACAATGAGCAGTTCTTC. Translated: CASNPGSVGYNEQFF.

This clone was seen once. The CDR3 region has the DNA TGTGCCAGCAGCCCACAGGGACAGGTGAACACTGAAGCTTTCTTT. This gives the protein CASSPQGQVNTEAFF. The V and J genes are TRBV7-2 and TRBJ1-1, with 8 nucleotides matching TRBD1. Germline lookup yields CDR1 SGHTA and CDR2 FQGNSA. Trimming cost V 5 bases and J 0 bases; bases outside gene matches: 5. The CDR3 runs 15 residues. Complete variable domain (other parts from reference TRBV7-2 and TRBJ1-1): GAGVSQSPSNKVTEKGKDVELRCDPISGHTALYWYRQSLGQGLEFLIYFQGNSAPDKSGLPSDRFSAERTGGSVSTLTIQRTQQEDSAVYLCASSPQGQVNTEAFFGQGTRLTVV.

The DNA of the CDR3 is TGTGCCAGCAGCTTAGTTGGAGCGGGCCCAGATACGCAGTATTTT. It translates to CASSLVGAGPDTQYF. The gene calls are TRBV7-2 and TRBJ2-3; possibly TRBD2 for D (6 bases). Trimming shortened V by 1 base and J by 4 bases, and 12 bases separated the two germline ends. Looked up from germline, CDR1 is SGHTA and CDR2 is FQGNSA. This CDR3 spans 15 amino acids. The whole variable domain, remainder taken from reference TRBV7-2 and TRBJ2-3, is GAGVSQSPSNKVTEKGKDVELRCDPISGHTALYWYRQSLGQGLEFLIYFQGNSAPDKSGLPSDRFSAERTGGSVSTLTIQRTQQEDSAVYLCASSLVGAGPDTQYFGPGTRLTVL.

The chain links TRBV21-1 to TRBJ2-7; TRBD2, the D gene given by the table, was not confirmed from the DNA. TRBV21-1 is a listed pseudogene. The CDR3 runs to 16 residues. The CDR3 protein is CASSSASGRKAYEQYF. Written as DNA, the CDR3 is TGTGCCAGCAGCTCGGCTAGCGGGAGGAAGGCTTACGAGCAGTACTTC.

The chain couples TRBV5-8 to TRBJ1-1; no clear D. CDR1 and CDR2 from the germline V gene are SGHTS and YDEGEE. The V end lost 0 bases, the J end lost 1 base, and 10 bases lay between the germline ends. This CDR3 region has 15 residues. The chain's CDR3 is CASSLGVFKNTEAFF. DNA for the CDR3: TGTGCCAGCAGCTTGGGGGTTTTCAAGAACACTGAAGCTTTCTTT.

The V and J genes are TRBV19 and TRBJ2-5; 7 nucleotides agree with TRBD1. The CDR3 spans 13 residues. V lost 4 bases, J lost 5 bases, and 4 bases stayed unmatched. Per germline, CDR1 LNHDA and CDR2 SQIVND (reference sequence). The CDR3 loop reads CASSTQGTETQYF. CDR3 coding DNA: TGTGCCAGTAGTACACAGGGGACCGAGACCCAGTACTTC. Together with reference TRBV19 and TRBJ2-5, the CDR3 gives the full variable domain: DGGITQSPKYLFRKEGQNVTLSCEQNLNHDAMYWYRQDPGQGLRLIYYSQIVNDFQKGDIAEGYSVSREKKESFPLTVTSAQKNPTAFYLCASSTQGTETQYFGPGTRLLVL.

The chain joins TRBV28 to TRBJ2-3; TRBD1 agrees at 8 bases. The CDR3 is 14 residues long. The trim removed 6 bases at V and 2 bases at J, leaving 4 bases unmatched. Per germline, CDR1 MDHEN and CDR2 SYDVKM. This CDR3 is CASRQGGLTDTQYF. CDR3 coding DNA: TGTGCCAGCAGACAGGGGGGACTCACAGATACGCAGTATTTT.

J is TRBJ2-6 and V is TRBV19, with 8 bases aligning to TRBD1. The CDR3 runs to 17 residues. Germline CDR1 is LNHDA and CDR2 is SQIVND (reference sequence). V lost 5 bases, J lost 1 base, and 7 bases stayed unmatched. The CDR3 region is CASSSGTGGSGANVLTF. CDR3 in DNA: TGTGCCAGTAGTTCCGGGACAGGAGGATCTGGGGCCAACGTCCTGACTTTC. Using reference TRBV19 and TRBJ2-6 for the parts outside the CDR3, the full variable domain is DGGITQSPKYLFRKEGQNVTLSCEQNLNHDAMYWYRQDPGQGLRLIYYSQIVNDFQKGDIAEGYSVSREKKESFPLTVTSAQKNPTAFYLCASSSGTGGSGANVLTFGAGSRLTVL.

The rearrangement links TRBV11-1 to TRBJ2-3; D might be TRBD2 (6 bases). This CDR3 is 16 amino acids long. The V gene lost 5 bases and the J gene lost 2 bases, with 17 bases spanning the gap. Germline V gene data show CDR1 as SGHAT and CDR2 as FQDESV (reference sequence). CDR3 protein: CASSPLGAGITDTQYF. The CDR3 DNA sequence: TGTGCCAGCAGCCCATTAGGGGCGGGGATCACAGATACGCAGTATTTT.

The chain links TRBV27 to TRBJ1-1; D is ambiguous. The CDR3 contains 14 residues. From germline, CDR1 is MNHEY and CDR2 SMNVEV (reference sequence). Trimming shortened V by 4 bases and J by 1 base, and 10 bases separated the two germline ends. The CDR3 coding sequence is TGTGCCAGCAGTTCCCGGACGGGGAACACTGAAGCTTTCTTT. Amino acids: CASSSRTGNTEAFF.

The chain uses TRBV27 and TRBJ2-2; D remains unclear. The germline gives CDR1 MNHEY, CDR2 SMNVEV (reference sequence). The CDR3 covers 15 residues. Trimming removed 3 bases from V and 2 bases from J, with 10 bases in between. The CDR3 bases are TGTGCCAGCAGTTTTTATGACACCAACACCGGGGAGCTGTTTTTT. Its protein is CASSFYDTNTGELFF.

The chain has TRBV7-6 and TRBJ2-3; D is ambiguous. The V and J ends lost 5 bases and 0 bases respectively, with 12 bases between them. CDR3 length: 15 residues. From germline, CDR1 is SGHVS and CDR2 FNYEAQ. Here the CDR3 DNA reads TGTGCCAGCAGCGCCCCCGGGCTCAGCACAGATACGCAGTATTTT. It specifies CASSAPGLSTDTQYF.

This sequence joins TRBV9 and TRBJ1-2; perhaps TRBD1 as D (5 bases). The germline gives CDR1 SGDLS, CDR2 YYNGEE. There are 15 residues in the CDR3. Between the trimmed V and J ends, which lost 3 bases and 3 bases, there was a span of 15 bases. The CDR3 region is CASSAEGYGDYGYTF. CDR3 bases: TGTGCCAGCAGCGCCGAGGGGTATGGGGACTATGGCTACACCTTC.

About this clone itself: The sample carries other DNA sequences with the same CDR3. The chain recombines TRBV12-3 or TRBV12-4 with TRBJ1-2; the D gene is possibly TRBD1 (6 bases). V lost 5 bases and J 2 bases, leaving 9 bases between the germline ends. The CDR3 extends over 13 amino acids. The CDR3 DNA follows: TGTGCCAGCAGTCCAGGGGCAAACTATGGCTACACCTTC. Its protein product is CASSPGANYGYTF.

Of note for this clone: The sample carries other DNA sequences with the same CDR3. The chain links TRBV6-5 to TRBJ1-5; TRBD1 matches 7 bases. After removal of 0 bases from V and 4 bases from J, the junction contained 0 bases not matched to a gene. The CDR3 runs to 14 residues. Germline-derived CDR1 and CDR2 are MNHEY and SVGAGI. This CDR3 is CASSYSTGNQPQHF. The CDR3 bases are TGTGCCAGCAGTTACTCGACAGGGAATCAGCCCCAGCATTTT.